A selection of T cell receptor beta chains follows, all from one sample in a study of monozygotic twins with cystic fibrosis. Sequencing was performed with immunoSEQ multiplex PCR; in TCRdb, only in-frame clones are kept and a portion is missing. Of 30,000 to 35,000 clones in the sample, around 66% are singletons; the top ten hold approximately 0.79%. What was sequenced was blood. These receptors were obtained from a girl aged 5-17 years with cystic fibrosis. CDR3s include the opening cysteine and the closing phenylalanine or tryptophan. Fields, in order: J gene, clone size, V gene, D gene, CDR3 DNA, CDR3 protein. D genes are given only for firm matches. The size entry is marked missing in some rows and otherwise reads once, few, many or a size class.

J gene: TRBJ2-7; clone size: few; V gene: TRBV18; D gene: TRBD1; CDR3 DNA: TGTGCCAGCTCGTCCTCCACAGGGGGCGGGTACGAGCAGTACTTC; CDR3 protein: CASSSSTGGGYEQYF
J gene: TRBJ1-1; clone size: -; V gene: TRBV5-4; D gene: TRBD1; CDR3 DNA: TGTGCCAGCAGCTTCGGACAGGGAACTGAAGCTTTCTTT; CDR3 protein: CASSFGQGTEAFF
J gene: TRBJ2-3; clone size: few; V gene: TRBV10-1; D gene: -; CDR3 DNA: TGCGCCAGCAGTGATAGGGCATACCGGGAGATCCTAAAGGCGGCAGATACGCAGTATTTT; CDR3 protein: CASSDRAYREILKAADTQYF
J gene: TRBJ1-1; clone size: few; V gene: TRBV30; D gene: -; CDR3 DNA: TGTGCCTGGAGATCCATGGCATTTGAAGCTTTCTTT; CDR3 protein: CAWRSMAFEAFF
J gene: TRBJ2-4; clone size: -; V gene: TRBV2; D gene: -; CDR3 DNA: TGTGCCAGTTCAGGGCGAGAAAACATTCAGTACTTC; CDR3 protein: CASSGRENIQYF
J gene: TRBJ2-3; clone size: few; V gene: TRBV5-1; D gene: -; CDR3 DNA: TGCGCCAGCAGCCCTCCTCGGACAGACTTCTCTGGAGATACGCAGTATTTT; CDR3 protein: CASSPPRTDFSGDTQYF
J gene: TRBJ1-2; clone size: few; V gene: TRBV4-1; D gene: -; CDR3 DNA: TGCGCCAGCAGCCAAGTCCCGGGAATCAACTATGGCTACACCTTC; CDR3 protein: CASSQVPGINYGYTF
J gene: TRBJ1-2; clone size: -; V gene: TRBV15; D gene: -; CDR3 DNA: TGTGCCACCAGCAGAGGCAGGGTTGGTGGCTACACCTTC; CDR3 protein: CATSRGRVGGYTF
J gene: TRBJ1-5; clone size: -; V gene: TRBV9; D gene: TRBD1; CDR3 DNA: TGTGCCAGCAGCGTAACAGGGGAGAATCAGCCCCAGCATTTT; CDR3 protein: CASSVTGENQPQHF
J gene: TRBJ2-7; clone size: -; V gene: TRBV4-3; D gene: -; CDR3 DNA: TGCGCCAGCAGCCAAGGCCCAGGGACCTACGAGCAGTACTTC; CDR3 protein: CASSQGPGTYEQYF
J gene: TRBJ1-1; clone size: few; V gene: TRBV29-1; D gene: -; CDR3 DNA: TGCAGCGTCAGACAGGATTCAAGAACTGAAGCTTTCTTT; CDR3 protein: CSVRQDSRTEAFF
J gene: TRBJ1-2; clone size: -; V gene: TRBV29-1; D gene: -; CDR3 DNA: TGCAGCGTTGAAGGATTTTCCTATGGCTACACCTTC; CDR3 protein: CSVEGFSYGYTF
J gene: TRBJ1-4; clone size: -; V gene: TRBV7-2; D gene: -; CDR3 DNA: TGTGCCAGCAGCCGCATTAGGTTTGAAAAACTGTTTTTT; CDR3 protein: CASSRIRFEKLFF
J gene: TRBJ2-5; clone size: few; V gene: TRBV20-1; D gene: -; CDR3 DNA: TGCAGTGCCCACCATGTTGAGACCCAGTACTTC; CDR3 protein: CSAHHVETQYF
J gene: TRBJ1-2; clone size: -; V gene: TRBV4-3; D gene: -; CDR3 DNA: TGCGCCAGCAGCCAAGATGCGCTTACCCCCTATGGCTACACCTTC; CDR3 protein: CASSQDALTPYGYTF
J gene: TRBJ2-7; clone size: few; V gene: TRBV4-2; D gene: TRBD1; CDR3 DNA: TGTGCCAGCAGCCAAGGACAGGGGAGCTCCTACGAGCAGTACTTC; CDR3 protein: CASSQGQGSSYEQYF
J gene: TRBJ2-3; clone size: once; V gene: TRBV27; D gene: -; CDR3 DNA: TGTGCCAGCAGTTTCCTTAGGGGATCCACAGATACGCAGTATTTT; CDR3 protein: CASSFLRGSTDTQYF
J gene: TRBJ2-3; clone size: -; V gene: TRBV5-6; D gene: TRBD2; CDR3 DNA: TGTGCCAGCAGCCCCCCGGCTAGCGGGAGATCAGATACGCAGTATTTT; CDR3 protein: CASSPPASGRSDTQYF
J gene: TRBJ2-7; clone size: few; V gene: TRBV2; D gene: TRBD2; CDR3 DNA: TGTGCCAGCACCCTGGGGCCAGCGGGGGCCTACGAGCAGTACTTC; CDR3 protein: CASTLGPAGAYEQYF
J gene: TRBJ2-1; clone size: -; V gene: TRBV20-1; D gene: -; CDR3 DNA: TGCAGTGCTAGAGATCTTCGAGAGCAGTTCTTC; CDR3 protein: CSARDLREQFF
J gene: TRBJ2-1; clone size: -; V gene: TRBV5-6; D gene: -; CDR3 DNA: TGTGCCAGCAGCGGGGGACCACACAATGAGCAGTTCTTC; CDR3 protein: CASSGGPHNEQFF
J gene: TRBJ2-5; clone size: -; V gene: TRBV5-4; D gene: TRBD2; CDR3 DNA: TGTGCCAGCAGCTTCCTCGGACTAGGTCGGGAGACCCAGTACTTC; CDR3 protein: CASSFLGLGRETQYF
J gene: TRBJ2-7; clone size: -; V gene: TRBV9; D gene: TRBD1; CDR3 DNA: TGTGCCAGCAGCCTAAGGACAGGGCTCGACGAGCAGTACTTC; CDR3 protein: CASSLRTGLDEQYF
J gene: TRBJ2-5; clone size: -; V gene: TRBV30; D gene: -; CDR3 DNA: TGTGCCGGAAGGGGTCTCCAAGAGACCCAGTACTTC; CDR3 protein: CAGRGLQETQYF
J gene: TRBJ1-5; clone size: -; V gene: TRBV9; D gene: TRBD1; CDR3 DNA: TGTGCCAGCAGCGTTACCGAAGTTTTAAAGGACAGGGGGCTTCTGCCCCAGCATTTT; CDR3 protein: CASSVTEVLKDRGLLPQHF
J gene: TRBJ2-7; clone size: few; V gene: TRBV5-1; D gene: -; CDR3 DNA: TGCGCCAGCAGCTTGGACCTTTGGACAAAGCCTGAGTACTTC; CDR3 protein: CASSLDLWTKPEYF
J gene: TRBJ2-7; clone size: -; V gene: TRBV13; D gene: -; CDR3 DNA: TGTGCCAGCAGGGACTCCCGAAACGTCTACGAGCAGTACTTC; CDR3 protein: CASRDSRNVYEQYF
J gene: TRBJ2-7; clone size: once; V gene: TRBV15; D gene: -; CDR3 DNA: TGTGCCACCAGCAGAGAGGACACCTACGAGCAGTACTTC; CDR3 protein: CATSREDTYEQYF
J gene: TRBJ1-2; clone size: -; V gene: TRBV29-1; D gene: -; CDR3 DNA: TGCAGCGTTGGGGAGGTCGTTGATGGCTACACCTTC; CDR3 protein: CSVGEVVDGYTF
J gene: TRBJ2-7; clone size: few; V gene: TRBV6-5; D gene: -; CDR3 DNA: TGTGCCAGCAGTTACTCGGGGGTCTACGAGCAGTACTTC; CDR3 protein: CASSYSGVYEQYF
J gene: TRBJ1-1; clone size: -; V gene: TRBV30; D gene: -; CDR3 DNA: TGTGCCTGGAGGATTGGGGGTAGCACTGAAGCTTTCTTT; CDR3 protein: CAWRIGGSTEAFF